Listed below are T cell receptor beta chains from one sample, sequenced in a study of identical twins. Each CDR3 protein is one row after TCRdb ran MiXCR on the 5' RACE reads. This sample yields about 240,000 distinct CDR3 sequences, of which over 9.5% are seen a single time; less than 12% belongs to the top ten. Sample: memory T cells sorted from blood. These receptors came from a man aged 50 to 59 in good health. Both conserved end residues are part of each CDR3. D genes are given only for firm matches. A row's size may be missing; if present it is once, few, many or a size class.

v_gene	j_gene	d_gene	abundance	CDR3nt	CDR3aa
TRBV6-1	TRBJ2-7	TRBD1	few	TGTGCCAGCAGGCTGACAGAGGGGGCCACCTACGAGCAGTACTTC	CASRLTEGATYEQYF
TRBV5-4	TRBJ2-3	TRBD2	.	TGTGCCAGCAGTGGGACTAGCGGAACCGCACGCACAGATACGCAGTATTTT	CASSGTSGTARTDTQYF
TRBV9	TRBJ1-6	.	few	TGTGCCAGCAGCTCCGCCCCAGGGGTAAGTTCACCCCTCCACTTT	CASSSAPGVSSPLHF
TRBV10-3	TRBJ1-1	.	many	TGTGCCATCAGTGAGTCTGACCGCCGACTAATGAACACTGAAGCTTTCTTT	CAISESDRRLMNTEAFF
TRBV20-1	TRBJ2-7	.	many	TGCAGTGCTCCTAAGGTGCGGGGTAGCTCCTACGAGCAGTACTTC	CSAPKVRGSSYEQYF
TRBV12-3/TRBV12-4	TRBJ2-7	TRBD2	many	TGTGCCAGCATGACTAGCGGGTCCTACGAGCAGTACTTC	CASMTSGSYEQYF
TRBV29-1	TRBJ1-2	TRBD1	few	TGCAGCGTGGGGACAGCGGTGATGGACTATGGCTACACCTTC	CSVGTAVMDYGYTF
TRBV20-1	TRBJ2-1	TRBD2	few	TGCAGTGCAAAACCGAGCCGGGGGGTATACAATGAGCAGTTCTTC	CSAKPSRGVYNEQFF
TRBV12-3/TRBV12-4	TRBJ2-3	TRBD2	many	TGTGCCAGCAGGGAATCTAGCGGGAGTTATCCGTATTTT	CASRESSGSYPYF
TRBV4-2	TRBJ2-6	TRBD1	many	TGTGCCAGCAGCCACGATCAGGGGGCTGGGGCCAACGTCCTGACTTTC	CASSHDQGAGANVLTF
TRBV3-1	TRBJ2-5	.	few	TGTGCCAGCAGCCAAAGACAGCAAGAGACCCAGTACTTC	CASSQRQQETQYF
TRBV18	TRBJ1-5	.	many	TGTGCCAGCTCCCCCAACAATCAGCCCCAGCATTTT	CASSPNNQPQHF
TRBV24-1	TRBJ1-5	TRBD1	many	TGTGCCACCAGTGATGACACAGGGGGTAGGAATCAGCCCCAGCATTTT	CATSDDTGGRNQPQHF
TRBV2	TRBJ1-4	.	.	TGTGCCAGCAGAGGATTACAAGGGGAAAAACTGTTTTTT	CASRGLQGEKLFF
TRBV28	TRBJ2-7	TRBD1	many	TGTGCCAGCAGTTTAATGGGACAGGTCTCCTACGAGCAGTACTTC	CASSLMGQVSYEQYF
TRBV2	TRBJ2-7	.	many	TGTGCCAGCGTCAGGACTGGGCACGAGCAGTACTTC	CASVRTGHEQYF
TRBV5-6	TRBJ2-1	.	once	TGTGCCTACAGCAGAATGGGGGGCGCGGGGAATGAGCAGTTCTTC	CAYSRMGGAGNEQFF
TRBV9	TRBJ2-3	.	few	TGTGCCAGCAGCGTAGGAACTTTCACAGATACGCAGTATTTT	CASSVGTFTDTQYF
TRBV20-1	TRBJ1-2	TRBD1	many	TGCAGTGCCCCGACAGGGATCGGTCACTATGGCTACACCTTC	CSAPTGIGHYGYTF
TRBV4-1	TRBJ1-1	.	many	TGCGCCAGCAGCCAATTTCTAGCCGCTGAAGCTTTCTTT	CASSQFLAAEAFF
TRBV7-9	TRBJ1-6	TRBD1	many	TGTGCCAGCAGCTCCCTTGGACAGGGCATTAATTCACCCCTCCACTTT	CASSSLGQGINSPLHF
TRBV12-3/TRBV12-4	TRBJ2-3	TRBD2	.	TGTGCCAGCAGCCCCTTTCTTATCAGCGGGGGCGCGTATTTT	CASSPFLISGGAYF
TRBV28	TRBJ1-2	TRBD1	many	TGTGCCAGCAGCCCTGGGACAGTATATGGCTACACCTTC	CASSPGTVYGYTF